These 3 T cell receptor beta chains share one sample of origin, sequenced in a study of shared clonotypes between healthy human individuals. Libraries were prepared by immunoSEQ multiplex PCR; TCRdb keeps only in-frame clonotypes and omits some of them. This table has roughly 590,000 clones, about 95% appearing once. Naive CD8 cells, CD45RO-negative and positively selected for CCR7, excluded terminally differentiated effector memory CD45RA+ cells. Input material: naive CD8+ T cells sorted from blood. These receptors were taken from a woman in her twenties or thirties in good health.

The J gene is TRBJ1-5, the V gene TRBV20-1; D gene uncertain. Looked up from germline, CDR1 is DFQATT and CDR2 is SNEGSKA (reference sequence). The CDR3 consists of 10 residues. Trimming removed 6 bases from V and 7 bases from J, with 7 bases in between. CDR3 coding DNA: TGCAGTGCCCACGGGCAGCCCCAGCATTTT. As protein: CSAHGQPQHF.

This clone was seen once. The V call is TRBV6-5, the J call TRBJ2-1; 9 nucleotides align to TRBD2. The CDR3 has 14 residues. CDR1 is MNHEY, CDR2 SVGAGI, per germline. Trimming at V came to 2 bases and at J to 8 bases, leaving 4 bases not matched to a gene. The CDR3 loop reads CASSYEREDDEQFF. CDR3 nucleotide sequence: TGTGCCAGCAGTTACGAGCGGGAGGACGATGAGCAGTTCTTC.

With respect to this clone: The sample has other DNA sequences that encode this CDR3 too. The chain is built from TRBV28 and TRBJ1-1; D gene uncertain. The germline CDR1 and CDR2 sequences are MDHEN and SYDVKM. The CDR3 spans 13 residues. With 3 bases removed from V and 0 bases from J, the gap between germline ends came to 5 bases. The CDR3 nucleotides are TGTGCCAGCAGTTTCAACATGAACACTGAAGCTTTCTTT. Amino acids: CASSFNMNTEAFF.